This record looks at one T cell receptor beta chain sequence and its context. It has no known antigen specificity. No per-base quality is available; no much larger clone lies one base away. The library was obtained by the immunoSEQ multiplex PCR assay. DNA from the cultured, isolated CD4+ T cells was subjected to TCR beta CDR3 sequencing. The published analysis was carried out like this. Non-productive TCR sequences were removed and reads were trimmed to the CDR3 region, keeping CDR3s of at least 7 amino acids. The MANAFEST web app was used to pick out antigen-specific clonotypes by comparing their expansion in peptide wells with that in reference cultures. Positive clones required FDR<0.05 expansion versus reference and all other wells, odds ratio above 5, and frequency above 0.1% in two replicate wells. A clonotype was called cross-reactive if it was significantly expanded both in SARS-CoV-2 spike wells and in at least one common cold coronavirus spike condition. CDR3 similarity was assessed by Levenshtein distance with the stringdist R package, and unrooted trees were built with ape in R 3.6.1. As stored in TCRdb, this immuneACCESS dataset retains in-frame rearrangements with V and J assigned. A fraction of the clones does not appear; measured against another copy, unresolved V genes explain less than half of the discrepancy, and the remainder lacks a known reason. V, J and clone size are taken as reported in that table, and D and trimming were inferred from the DNA itself. The table for this sample lists some 40,000 clones; about 78% of them were counted only once. Together, the top ten hold approximately 15% of the sample.

The sample belongs to a study of vaccination effects on CD4 cells after COVID-19 (dated 2022 in TCRdb). Study-level background: Two doses of either the BNT162b2 or the mRNA-1273 mRNA SARS-CoV-2 vaccine were administered to participants. Pre-vaccine samples were collected from a couple of convalescent patients 16 days and one week before the first dose, corresponding to 142 and 148 days after COVID-19 diagnosis. In both COVID-19 convalescent patients and infection-naive vaccine recipients, the study compared SARS-CoV-2 spike-specific CD4+ TCR repertoires from before mRNA vaccination with those from after it. The full study included ten to eleven COVID-19 convalescent patients and several SARS-CoV-2-naive healthy vaccine recipients. The Oncomine TCR Beta short-read assay on an Illumina iSeq 100 was used to sequence cultures from other donors in the study. General findings and caveats noted by the study authors: For convalescent patients, new clones induced by the vaccine made up most of the post-vaccine spike-reactive repertoire, and these new clones were largely distinct from the clones induced by infection. Marked clonal contraction was observed in both infection-induced and vaccine-induced clones at late post-vaccination timepoints, consistent with waning T cell responses. Only a small number of convalescent patients were included, and no early post-infection timepoints were available, which limited the study.

In the ViraFEST assay, PBMC were stimulated with viral peptide pools, and antigen-specific CD4+ T cell clonotypes were then identified by expansion using TCR sequencing. After roughly 11 days of culture, CD4+ T cells were isolated with the EasySep CD4+ T cell isolation kit. PCR-confirmed SARS-CoV-2 infection had occurred in convalescent patients between March and December 2020, before the Alpha, Beta and Delta variants emerged in the United States. A few million PBMC per well were cultured with approximately 10 ug/ml peptides in IMDM containing around 5% human AB serum, approximately 10 IU/ml IL-2 and gentamicin. Half of the culture medium was replaced with fresh IL-2-containing medium on days 3 and 7. Each peptide stimulation condition was cultured in triplicate wells unless otherwise noted. PBMC were separated from whole blood using Ficoll-Paque Plus gradient centrifugation and were then either cryopreserved at -140C or used fresh. The overlapping peptide pools covered the spike proteins of SARS-CoV-2 and of the common cold coronaviruses HCoV-NL63, HCoV-OC43 and HCoV-229E. The QIAamp micro DNA kit was used to extract genomic DNA from the cultured CD4+ T cells.

Sequenced material: CD4+ T cells from PBMCs cultured with HCoV-NL63 spike peptides, taken before COVID-19 vaccination. The sample's cell subset or site label is to be understood as: HCoV-NL63 spike overlapping peptide pool stimulation. The sequence was obtained from a human donor who had a prior SARS-CoV-2 infection.

For the CDR3, the sequence is CASSPTTGRDNQYF. The sequence in DNA is TGTGCCAGCTCACCAACCACCGGACGGGACAATCAGTACTTC. The receptor chain draws on TRBV18 and TRBJ2-4, with TRBD1 perhaps the D gene, on 6 matching bases. V is cut by 2 bases and J by 12 bases, and the space between the germline ends is 17 bases. The CDR3, from cysteine to phenylalanine, totals 14 residues. CDR3 DNA only is kept here, 42 bases in frame from base 1. Looking up the germline V gene yields CDR1 KGHSH and CDR2 LQKENI.